These 10 T cell receptor beta chains were sequenced from one sample in a study of blood T cell repertoires in COVID-19. Measured with immunoSEQ multiplex PCR; TCRdb has only the in-frame clones, and not every one. The table lists roughly 190,000 clones, 70% to 80% of them singletons, with roughly 8.7% in the top ten. Sequenced: peripheral blood. The receptors were sampled from a woman in her 50s with active or convalescent COVID-19.

This chain uses TRBV30 with TRBJ1-1, with TRBD1 as a possible D gene (5 bases). CDR3 length: 15 amino acids. V gave up 1 base and J gave up 8 bases, with 20 bases separating them. CDR1 GTSNPN and CDR2 SVGIG come from the germline V gene (reference sequence). CDR3 nucleotide sequence: TGTGCCTGGAGTGCAATATCCCTCCGGACATCCGAAGCTTTCTTT. Its translation is CAWSAISLRTSEAFF.

The CDR3 DNA follows: TGTGCCAGCAGCTTAGACGGGGGGTTGAAGCAGTACTTC. It codes for CASSLDGGLKQYF. The rearrangement joins TRBV7-2 to TRBJ2-7; 7 bases agree with TRBD2. Germline V gene lookup returns CDR1 SGHTA and CDR2 FQGNSA. The length of the CDR3 is 13 residues. Trimming at V came to 1 base and at J to 8 bases, leaving 5 bases not matched to a gene.

This clone was observed a handful of times. V gene TRBV7-2 combines with J gene TRBJ1-2; TRBD1 might be the D (5 bases). V shed 5 bases and J shed 5 bases, with 21 bases lying between them. The CDR3 covers 16 residues. Germline V gene sequence: CDR1 SGHTA, CDR2 FQGNSA. Written as DNA, the CDR3 is TGTGCCAGCAGCCAAGGGGCATGGGAGGGACCATATGGCTACACCTTC. This gives the protein CASSQGAWEGPYGYTF.

The chain uses TRBV18 and TRBJ1-4, with a weak D call TRBD1 (5 bases). V was pared by 3 bases and J by 2 bases, with 13 bases between. The CDR3 covers 16 residues. Germline values: CDR1 KGHSH, CDR2 LQKENI. Here the CDR3 DNA reads TGTGCCAGCTCACCTGATTTCGGGGGTACTAATGAAAAACTGTTTTTT. This encodes CASSPDFGGTNEKLFF.

The count of this clone is one. The chain is built from TRBV9 and TRBJ2-5, with 12 bases lining up with TRBD2. V gave up 4 bases and J gave up 5 bases; unmatched junction bases: 15. The CDR3 totals 18 residues. CDR1 SGDLS and CDR2 YYNGEE come from the germline V gene. For the CDR3, the DNA is TGTGCCAGCAGCTCCACTGGTCTAGCGGGAGGGGTGGGGGAGACCCAGTACTTC. This sequence encodes CASSSTGLAGGVGETQYF. Combining the CDR3 with reference TRBV9 and TRBJ2-5 gives the whole variable domain DSGVTQTPKHLITATGQRVTLRCSPRSGDLSVYWYQQSLDQGLQFLIQYYNGEERAKGNILERFSAQQFPDLHSELNLSSLELGDSALYFCASSSTGLAGGVGETQYFGPGTRLLVL.

The chain carries TRBV7-3 and TRBJ2-3; no clear D gene. This CDR3 comprises 14 residues. V was shortened by 3 bases and J by 5 bases, with 12 bases between the two germline ends. Germline V gene lookup returns CDR1 SGHTA and CDR2 FQGTGA. The CDR3 here is CASSFTPSGDTQYF. In DNA, the CDR3 is TGTGCCAGCAGCTTTACCCCTTCGGGAGATACGCAGTATTTT.

The genes are TRBV5-4 and TRBJ2-2, with 13 positions matching TRBD2. CDR1 is SGHNT and CDR2 is YYREEE in the germline V gene (reference sequence). V dropped 6 bases and J dropped 2; count of bases not matched to a gene: 7. The CDR3 sequence is 17 residues long. The CDR3 DNA reads as TGTGCCAGCACCCCGACTAGCGGGGGGACAAACACCGGGGAGCTGTTTTTT. Protein: CASTPTSGGTNTGELFF.

This rearrangement joins TRBV4-1 to TRBJ2-7; TRBD2 matches at 13 bases. V was clipped by 5 bases and J by 6 bases; unmatched bases: 13. The CDR3 spans 17 residues. CDR1 is MGHRA and CDR2 is YSYEKL in the germline V gene. CDR3 in DNA: TGCGCCAGCAGCGGAGGACTAGCGGGAGCCCCGACCGCCGAGCAGTACTTC. As protein: CASSGGLAGAPTAEQYF.

J is TRBJ1-1 and V is TRBV6-5; 7 bases are a match to TRBD1. The V gene end was trimmed by 6 bases and the J gene end by 3 bases; junction bases not matched to a gene: 4. Germline-derived CDR1 and CDR2 are MNHEY and SVGAGI. The CDR3 spans 13 residues. The CDR3 spells CASSLDRDTEAFF. The CDR3, as DNA: TGTGCCAGCAGCCTCGACAGGGACACTGAAGCTTTCTTT.

This chain uses TRBV6-5 with TRBJ1-3; tentatively, D is TRBD1 (6 bases). The CDR3 extends over 14 amino acids. The V end was cut by 7 bases, the J end by 4 bases, with 14 bases between. CDR1 is MNHEY, CDR2 SVGAGI, per germline. In DNA, the CDR3 is TGTGCCAGCACCGCAGGGGACATAGGAAACACCATATATTTT. Protein sequence: CASTAGDIGNTIYF.